The 32 T cell receptor beta chains given below trace back to one sample, sequenced in a study of T cell responses to AZD1222 COVID-19 vaccine. The protocol was immunoSEQ multiplex PCR, while the TCRdb copy is restricted to in-frame clones and leaves out a portion. Found here are 200,000 or so clones, 90% to 95% of them singletons; the top ten hold 9.2%. This specimen was peripheral blood, taken on day 0 of AZD1222 vaccination. The receptors shown here come from an adult in good health.

The chain links TRBV5-8 to TRBJ1-5; D remains ambiguous. The ends were cut back, 3 bases at V and 1 base at J, with 17 bases in the middle. CDR1 and CDR2 (germline): SGHTS, YDEGEE. The CDR3 is 17 residues long. CDR3 in DNA: TGTGCCAGCAGCTCCCCTGGCGGTTTTAGAAGCAATCAGCCCCAGCATTTT. Its translation is CASSSPGGFRSNQPQHF. Combining the CDR3 with reference TRBV5-8 and TRBJ1-5 gives the whole variable domain EAGVTQSPTHLIKTRGQQATLRCSPISGHTSVYWYQQALGLGLQFLLWYDEGEERNRGNFPPRFSGRQFPNYSSELNVNALELEDSALYLCASSSPGGFRSNQPQHFGDGTRLSIL.

This clone is a singleton in its sample. V is TRBV19 and J is TRBJ1-2, with a weak D call TRBD1 (5 bases). CDR3 length: 13 residues. V lost 8 bases to trimming and J lost 5 bases, with 15 bases between them. The germline CDR1 and CDR2 sequences are LNHDA and SQIVND (reference sequence). The CDR3 DNA reads TGTGCCAGTGGGAGGGGCACTGGGTATGGCTACACCTTC. It specifies CASGRGTGYGYTF. Based on the CDR3 plus reference TRBV19 and TRBJ1-2, the full variable domain is DGGITQSPKYLFRKEGQNVTLSCEQNLNHDAMYWYRQDPGQGLRLIYYSQIVNDFQKGDIAEGYSVSREKKESFPLTVTSAQKNPTAFYLCASGRGTGYGYTFGSGTRLTVV.

This clone appeared a single time. The chain carries TRBV28 and TRBJ2-2, with TRBD2 matching over 7 bases. Germline V gene sequence: CDR1 MDHEN, CDR2 SYDVKM. V was pared by 7 bases and J by 5 bases, with 10 bases of the junction left unmatched. CDR3 length: 15 residues. CDR3 nucleotides: TGTGCCAGCACCCCTCTAGGGGAGGGGACCGGGGAGCTGTTTTTT. Protein sequence: CASTPLGEGTGELFF.

This rearrangement joins TRBV7-3 to TRBJ2-2; 10 bases are a match to TRBD1. This CDR3 has 16 residues. After removal of 1 base from V and 5 bases from J, the junction contained 4 bases not matched to a gene. CDR1 SGHTA and CDR2 FQGTGA come from the germline V gene. The CDR3: CASSLRQGASTGELFF. CDR3 coding DNA: TGTGCCAGCAGCTTAAGACAGGGGGCGAGTACCGGGGAGCTGTTTTTT.

The rearrangement links TRBV5-1 to TRBJ2-3; D is possibly TRBD1 (6 bases). This CDR3 is built from 15 residues. The V end was cut by 5 bases, the J end by 0 bases, with 13 bases between. Germline V CDR1 and CDR2: SGHRS, YFSETQ. The CDR3 sequence is CASSLGTKSTDTQYF. CDR3 nucleotides: TGCGCCAGCAGTCTGGGGACAAAAAGCACAGATACGCAGTATTTT.

The chain employs TRBV6-1 and TRBJ2-5, with 10 bases lining up with TRBD1. Germline loops: CDR1 MNHNS, CDR2 SASEGT. CDR3 length equals 15 residues. Germline trimming cut 1 base from V and 5 bases from J; bases unmatched to any gene: 4. The CDR3 nucleotides are TGTGCCAGCAGTGAAGGAAGGACAGGGGGGGAGACCCAGTACTTC. Translated: CASSEGRTGGETQYF.

The chain carries TRBV9 and TRBJ2-7; D not resolved. In germline, CDR1 is SGDLS, CDR2 YYNGEE. V lost 0 bases and J lost 0, with 13 bases in between. CDR3 length: 16 residues. The DNA for the CDR3 is TGTGCCAGCAGCGTAGGGAACGGGCTGGGCTCCTACGAGCAGTACTTC. It encodes CASSVGNGLGSYEQYF. Complete variable domain (other parts from reference TRBV9 and TRBJ2-7): DSGVTQTPKHLITATGQRVTLRCSPRSGDLSVYWYQQSLDQGLQFLIQYYNGEERAKGNILERFSAQQFPDLHSELNLSSLELGDSALYFCASSVGNGLGSYEQYFGPGTRLTVT.

The chain employs TRBV4-2 and TRBJ2-1; TRBD1 might be the D (5 bases). Trimming took 2 bases from V and 6 from J, leaving 5 bases between them. CDR3 length equals 12 residues. Looked up from germline, CDR1 is LGHNA and CDR2 is YNFKEQ. The chain's CDR3 is CASSQQGNEQFF. The CDR3 coding sequence is TGTGCCAGCAGCCAACAGGGCAATGAGCAGTTCTTC.

The V gene is TRBV25-1, the J gene TRBJ2-1, with D maybe TRBD2 (5 bases). The V end was cut by 6 bases, the J end by 2 bases, with 11 bases between. Germline CDR1 reads MGHDK; CDR2 reads SYGVNS. CDR3 size: 14 residues. Here the CDR3 DNA reads TGTGCCAGCAGGAAGGACGGGACCTACAATGAGCAGTTCTTC. Translation: CASRKDGTYNEQFF.

The rearrangement joins TRBV9 to TRBJ2-1, with TRBD2 identical over 9 bases. This CDR3 is 16 amino acids long. The V segment lost 0 bases and the J segment 7 bases; nucleotides outside the gene matches: 8. The germline V gene encodes CDR1 SGDLS and CDR2 YYNGEE. CDR3 sequence reads: CASSVEGSGRRNEQFF. DNA of the CDR3: TGTGCCAGCAGCGTAGAAGGTAGCGGGAGACGGAATGAGCAGTTCTTC.

Remarks on this clone: At one of its ends the junction is not consistent with the germline gene, which may arise from a read error. The chain employs TRBV6-2 or TRBV6-3 and TRBJ1-2; D is ambiguous. The CDR3 spans 12 residues. CDR1 and CDR2 from the germline V gene are MNHEY and SVGEGT. CDR3 nucleotide sequence: TGTGCCAGCAGTTTCGGAAACTTTGGCTACACCTTC. Encoded protein: CASSFGNFGYTF.

The chain is built from TRBV19 and TRBJ1-4, with TRBD1 as a possible D gene (6 bases). The ends were cut back, 6 bases at V and 8 bases at J, with 13 bases in the middle. The CDR3 is made up of 13 amino acids. CDR1 and CDR2 (germline): LNHDA, SQIVND (reference sequence). This CDR3 reads CASRRGTVEKLFF. In DNA form, the CDR3 reads TGTGCCAGTAGGAGGGGGACCGTAGAAAAACTGTTTTTT.

The genes are TRBV15 and TRBJ2-5; D uncertain. The germline gives CDR1 LNHNV, CDR2 YYDKDF (reference sequence). This CDR3 is 13 amino acids long. Trimming removed 3 bases at V and 3 bases at J, with 8 bases between. CDR3 sequence reads: CATSSQYEETQYF. The CDR3 bases are TGTGCCACCAGCAGCCAGTACGAAGAGACCCAGTACTTC.

The chain recombines TRBV6-5 with TRBJ1-2; D gene unclear. V was shortened by 2 bases and J by 4 bases, with 8 bases between the two germline ends. CDR1 is MNHEY and CDR2 is SVGAGI in the germline V gene. The CDR3 has 13 amino acids. The CDR3 is CASSYVSGYGYTF. The CDR3 DNA is TGTGCCAGCAGTTACGTCAGTGGCTATGGCTACACCTTC.

The chain combines TRBV7-2 with TRBJ2-7, with 7 nucleotides matching TRBD2. V gave up 5 bases and J gave up 1 base; unmatched junction bases: 11. The CDR3 is made up of 16 amino acids. Germline CDR1 and CDR2: SGHTA and FQGNSA. The CDR3 DNA is TGTGCCAGCAGCCTCCACCCTAGCGGTGGTTCCTACGAGCAGTACTTC. Translated, it gives CASSLHPSGGSYEQYF.

V and J are TRBV6-2 or TRBV6-3 and TRBJ2-7; 10 nucleotides match TRBD1. The CDR3 loop spans 15 amino acids. Germline CDR1 and CDR2: MNHEY and SVGEGT. V shed 4 bases, J shed 7 bases, and the junction held 10 bases outside the gene matches. CDR3 amino acids: CASSSGTGEGREQYF. The CDR3 DNA reads TGTGCCAGCAGTTCCGGGACAGGGGAGGGTCGGGAGCAGTACTTC.

This chain connects TRBV19 to TRBJ2-1; TRBD1 matches 7 bases. Germline trimming cut 1 base from V and 3 bases from J; bases unmatched to any gene: 6. This CDR3 has 16 residues. Germline V gene sequence: CDR1 LNHDA, CDR2 SQIVND (reference sequence). CDR3 sequence (DNA): TGTGCCAGTAGTATAGTAGGGGGCGATGGCTACAATGAGCAGTTCTTC. Translated, it gives CASSIVGGDGYNEQFF.

V gene TRBV28 combines with J gene TRBJ1-5, with TRBD1 identical over 7 bases. Germline trimming cut 0 bases from V and 1 base from J; bases unmatched to any gene: 18. The germline CDR1 and CDR2 sequences are MDHEN and SYDVKM. There are 21 residues in the CDR3. CDR3 residues: CASSLWDRTTISLNSNQPQHF. The CDR3 DNA sequence: TGTGCCAGCAGTTTATGGGACAGGACAACAATAAGCCTCAACAGCAATCAGCCCCAGCATTTT.

The chain is built from TRBV25-1 and TRBJ1-2; tentatively, D is TRBD1 (6 bases). CDR3 length equals 14 residues. Per germline, CDR1 MGHDK and CDR2 SYGVNS. V was trimmed by 3 bases and J by 4 bases, leaving 12 bases between them. CDR3 in amino acids: CASSDLGTPYGYTF. The CDR3 DNA follows: TGTGCCAGCAGTGACCTCGGGACACCCTATGGCTACACCTTC.

The gene calls are TRBV18 and TRBJ2-7, with 11 bases lining up with TRBD2. Losses at the gene ends were 6 bases for V and 5 bases for J; bases not matched to a gene: 6. This CDR3 has 14 amino acids. The germline V gene encodes CDR1 KGHSH and CDR2 LQKENI. The CDR3 region is CASSLAGGFDEQYF. In DNA, the CDR3 is TGTGCCAGCTCTTTAGCGGGAGGGTTCGACGAGCAGTACTTC.

The rearrangement links TRBV7-3 to TRBJ2-3; D remains unclear. Germline V gene lookup returns CDR1 SGHTA and CDR2 FQGTGA. V lost 5 bases and J lost 1, with 16 bases in between. This CDR3 has 16 residues. CDR3 nucleotide sequence: TGTGCCAGCAGCGCTAAGGCGGAGAGTGGCACAGATACGCAGTATTTT. Protein: CASSAKAESGTDTQYF.

The gene calls are TRBV29-1 and TRBJ1-2, with TRBD1 matching over 10 bases. CDR1 and CDR2 from the germline V gene are SQVTM and ANQGSEA. V lost 2 bases, J lost 4 bases, and 7 bases stayed unmatched. The CDR3 consists of 15 residues. DNA for the CDR3: TGCAGCGTTGAAAGTGGGACAGGGGTTCGCTATGGCTACACCTTC. This encodes CSVESGTGVRYGYTF.

The chain combines TRBV28 with TRBJ1-2; D is uncertain. V lost 1 base and J 5 bases, leaving 8 bases between the germline ends. CDR3 size: 13 residues. Germline CDR1 reads MDHEN; CDR2 reads SYDVKM. The CDR3 region has the DNA TGTGCCAGCAGTTTATTGGCCGGGTATGGCTACACCTTC. This translates into CASSLLAGYGYTF.

This clone was recorded at least ten times. The chain carries TRBV4-2 and TRBJ1-5; 9 bases are a match to TRBD1. Per germline, CDR1 LGHNA and CDR2 YNFKEQ. V was clipped by 4 bases and J by 4 bases; unmatched bases: 5. The CDR3 contains 15 residues. CDR3 in amino acids: CASSPYGTGNQPQHF. In DNA form, the CDR3 reads TGTGCCAGCAGCCCGTACGGGACAGGGAATCAGCCCCAGCATTTT.

V is TRBV27 and J is TRBJ1-2, with D unresolved. Germline loops: CDR1 MNHEY, CDR2 SMNVEV (reference sequence). The CDR3 is 14 amino acids. V was pared by 0 bases and J by 1 base, with 6 bases between. The CDR3 is CASSLSMLNYGYTF. CDR3 bases: TGTGCCAGCAGTTTATCGATGCTTAACTATGGCTACACCTTC.

The sample holds a few counts of this clone. The V and J genes are TRBV13 and TRBJ2-3, with D tentatively TRBD2 (6 bases). V was shortened by 0 bases and J by 9 bases, with 22 bases between the two germline ends. CDR1 PRHDT and CDR2 FYEKMQ come from the germline V gene (reference sequence). This CDR3 is built from 17 residues. Written as DNA, the CDR3 is TGTGCCAGCAGCTTAGGTGGACGGAGCTATGGGGGAGGCACGCAGTATTTT. It codes for CASSLGGRSYGGGTQYF.

In this sample, this clone turned up once. This chain connects TRBV19 to TRBJ2-1; D uncertain. Germline CDR1 and CDR2: LNHDA and SQIVND (reference sequence). V was clipped by 8 bases and J by 0 bases, with 11 bases between them. CDR3 length: 14 amino acids. CDR3 DNA: TGTGCCAGTTTCATCCCCAGCTCCTACAATGAGCAGTTCTTC. It is translated as CASFIPSSYNEQFF.

This sequence joins TRBV6-6 and TRBJ1-5; TRBD1 agrees at 11 bases. V lost 6 bases and J lost 6; bases outside the gene matches: 7. Germline V gene sequence: CDR1 MNHNY, CDR2 SVGAGI (reference sequence). This CDR3 comprises 15 residues. The CDR3 here is CASSPGTGGVQPQHF. CDR3 DNA sequence: TGTGCCAGCAGCCCCGGGACAGGGGGAGTTCAGCCCCAGCATTTT.

The V call is TRBV19, the J call TRBJ1-1; D not certain. From germline, CDR1 is LNHDA and CDR2 SQIVND (reference sequence). Trimming pared 5 bases from V and 6 bases from J, leaving 16 bases between. The CDR3 is 14 amino acids. DNA of the CDR3: TGTGCCAGTAGTCACCGCCGGCGGGCCGCTGAAGCTTTCTTT. This encodes CASSHRRRAAEAFF. The variable domain in full, completed from reference TRBV19 and TRBJ1-1, reads DGGITQSPKYLFRKEGQNVTLSCEQNLNHDAMYWYRQDPGQGLRLIYYSQIVNDFQKGDIAEGYSVSREKKESFPLTVTSAQKNPTAFYLCASSHRRRAAEAFFGQGTRLTVV.

This chain links TRBV19 with TRBJ2-1; no clear D gene. Germline V gene data show CDR1 as LNHDA and CDR2 as SQIVND (reference sequence). Trimming removed 3 bases at V and 3 bases at J, with 6 bases between. There are 13 residues in the CDR3. CDR3 region: CASSMNRYNEQFF. The DNA of the CDR3 is TGTGCCAGTAGTATGAACCGCTACAATGAGCAGTTCTTC.

V and J are TRBV20-1 and TRBJ1-1; D unclear. CDR3 length: 8 residues. Germline assignment: CDR1 DFQATT and CDR2 SNEGSKA (reference sequence). CDR3 coding DNA: TGCATTGTGGGCAAAGCTTTCTTT. It encodes CIVGKAFF.

The rearrangement uses TRBV27 and TRBJ1-5; D ambiguous. V was trimmed by 0 bases and J by 10 bases, leaving 22 bases between them. CDR3 length: 17 amino acids. Germline V gene sequence: CDR1 MNHEY, CDR2 SMNVEV (reference sequence). The CDR3 reads CASSLSSPPGAIFPQHF. The CDR3 DNA is TGTGCCAGCAGTTTATCGAGCCCACCCGGCGCGATATTCCCCCAGCATTTT.